The T cell receptor (beta chain) described here comes from a study of breast tumors, draining lymph nodes, adjacent tissues (dated by TCRdb to about 2016). About the investigation overall: TCR beta repertoires were compared across tumor, adjacent nontumor tissue and axillary lymph nodes obtained from breast cancer patients. In human breast cancer, the study set out to evaluate how tumor, surrounding tissue and draining lymph node repertoires relate to one another and whether T cells may move between these sites. What the research found in general, with its limitations: Tumor and nontumor tissue repertoires were significantly more similar in luminal-like than in basal-like breast cancer. A scenario in which most tumor T cells derive from the lymph node and then expand within tumor tissue was judged to be consistent with the data. The study presented the conclusion that tumor T cells originate in lymph nodes as consistent with a hypothesis, not as something directly demonstrated. Tumors showed preferential V and J gene usage, and their T-cell repertoire diversity fell below that of lymph nodes yet above that of nontumor tissue.

Relative to germline, V is 5 bases shorter and J is 5 bases shorter, with 15 bases between their ends. The CDR3, cysteine through phenylalanine, is 14 amino acids long. Only the CDR3 portion is preserved as DNA: 42 bases, with reading frame beginning at the first base. Taken from the germline V gene, the CDR1 and CDR2 loops are SGHTA and FQGTGA. This clonotype was detected ten times or more. Its antigen is not yet known. Within one base of it there is no much larger clone, and no base qualities were kept. Sequencer: Illumina HiSeq 2000. Multiplex PCR amplification was used to generate the TCR beta chain libraries. The amplified TCR beta chain products were analyzed by high-throughput sequencing. TCRdb handled the public reads itself, with Q25 trimming in fastp and clone calling in MiXCR, and kept productive beta chains. All rows with the same CDR3 protein become a single entry with the most common DNA and genes. A total of 50,000 to 55,000 distinct CDR3 sequences appear in this sample, roughly 39% of them only once. The ten largest make up about 10% of the sample.

Recombination joined TRBV7-3 with TRBJ2-5; a confident D gene designation cannot be given. The receptor was derived from a female donor with breast cancer. Some clones in this sample may be carry-over from other donors' samples. The sequenced material came from breast tumor tissue. The CDR3 protein is CASSRSGQRETQYF. The sequenced DNA is TGTGCCAGCAGCCGAAGTGGTCAACGGGAGACCCAGTACTTC.